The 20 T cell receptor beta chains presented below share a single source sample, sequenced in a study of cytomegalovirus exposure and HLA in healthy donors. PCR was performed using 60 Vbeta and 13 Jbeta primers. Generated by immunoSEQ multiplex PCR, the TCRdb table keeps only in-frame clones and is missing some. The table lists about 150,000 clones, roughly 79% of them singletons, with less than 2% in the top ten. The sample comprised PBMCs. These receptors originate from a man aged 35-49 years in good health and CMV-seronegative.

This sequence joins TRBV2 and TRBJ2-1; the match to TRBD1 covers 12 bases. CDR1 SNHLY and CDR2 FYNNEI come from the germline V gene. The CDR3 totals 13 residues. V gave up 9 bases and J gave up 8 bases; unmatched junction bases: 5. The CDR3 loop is CASRDRGPDEQFF. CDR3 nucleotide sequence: TGTGCCAGTCGGGACAGGGGGCCCGATGAGCAGTTCTTC. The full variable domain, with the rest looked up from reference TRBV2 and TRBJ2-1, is EPEVTQTPSHQVTQMGQEVILRCVPISNHLYFYWYRQILGQKVEFLVSFYNNEISEKSEIFDDQFSVERPDGSNFTLKIRSTKLEDSAMYFCASRDRGPDEQFFGPGTRLTVL.

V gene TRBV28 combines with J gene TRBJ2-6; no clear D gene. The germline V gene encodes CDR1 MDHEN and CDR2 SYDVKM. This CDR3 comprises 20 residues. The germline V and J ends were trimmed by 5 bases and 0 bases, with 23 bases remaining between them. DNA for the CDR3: TGTGCCAGCAGTCCTACACAGTGGGTTACAAAATACTCTGGGGCCAACGTCCTGACTTTC. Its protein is CASSPTQWVTKYSGANVLTF. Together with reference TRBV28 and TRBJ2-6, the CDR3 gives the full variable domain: DVKVTQSSRYLVKRTGEKVFLECVQDMDHENMFWYRQDPGLGLRLIYFSYDVKMKEKGDIPEGYSVSREKKERFSLILESASTNQTSMYLCASSPTQWVTKYSGANVLTFGAGSRLTVL.

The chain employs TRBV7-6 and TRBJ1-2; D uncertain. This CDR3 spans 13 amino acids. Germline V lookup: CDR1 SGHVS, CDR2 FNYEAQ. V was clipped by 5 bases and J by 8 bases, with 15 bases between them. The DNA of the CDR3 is TGTGCCAGCAGCCCCCTCCGCTCGGAGGGCTACACCTTC. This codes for CASSPLRSEGYTF. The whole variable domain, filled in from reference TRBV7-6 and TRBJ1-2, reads GAGVSQSPRYKVTKRGQDVALRCDPISGHVSLYWYRQALGQGPEFLTYFNYEAQQDKSGLPNDRFSAERPEGSISTLTIQRTEQRDSAMYRCASSPLRSEGYTFGSGTRLTVV.

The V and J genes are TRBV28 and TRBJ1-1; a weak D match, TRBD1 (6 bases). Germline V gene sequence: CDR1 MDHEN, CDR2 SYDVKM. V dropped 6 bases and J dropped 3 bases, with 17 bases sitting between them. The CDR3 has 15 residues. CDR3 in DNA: TGTGCCAGCAGCCCGTACAGGGTTTCGGACACTGAAGCTTTCTTT. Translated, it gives CASSPYRVSDTEAFF.

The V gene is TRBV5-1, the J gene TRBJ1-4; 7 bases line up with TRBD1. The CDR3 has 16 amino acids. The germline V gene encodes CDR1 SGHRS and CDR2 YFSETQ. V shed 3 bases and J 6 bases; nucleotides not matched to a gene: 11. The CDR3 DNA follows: TGCGCCAGCAGCTCACAACCACAGGGGCTCGATGAAAAACTGTTTTTT. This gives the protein CASSSQPQGLDEKLFF.

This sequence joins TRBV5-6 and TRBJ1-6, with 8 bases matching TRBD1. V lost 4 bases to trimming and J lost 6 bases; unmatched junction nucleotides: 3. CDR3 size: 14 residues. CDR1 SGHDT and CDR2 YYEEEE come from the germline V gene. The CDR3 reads CASSRDRFNSPLHF. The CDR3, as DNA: TGTGCCAGCAGCCGGGACAGGTTTAATTCACCCCTCCACTTT. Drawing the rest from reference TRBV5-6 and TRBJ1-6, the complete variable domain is DAGVTQSPTHLIKTRGQQVTLRCSPKSGHDTVSWYQQALGQGPQFIFQYYEEEERQRGNFPDRFSGHQFPNYSSELNVNALLLGDSALYLCASSRDRFNSPLHFGNGTRLTVT.

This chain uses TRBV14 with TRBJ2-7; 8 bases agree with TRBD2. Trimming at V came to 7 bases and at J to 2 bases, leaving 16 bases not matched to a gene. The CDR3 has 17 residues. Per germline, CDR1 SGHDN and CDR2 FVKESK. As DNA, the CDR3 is TGTGCCAGCACCAAAACTAGGGAGCGGGAGAGAACCTACGAGCAGTACGTC. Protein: CASTKTRERERTYEQYV.

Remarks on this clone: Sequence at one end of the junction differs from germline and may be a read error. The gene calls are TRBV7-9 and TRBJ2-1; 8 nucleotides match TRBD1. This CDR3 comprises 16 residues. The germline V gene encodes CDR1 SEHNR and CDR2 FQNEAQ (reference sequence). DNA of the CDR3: TGTTCCAGCGGAGTTCAGGGGGCCATAACCTACAATGAGCAGTTCTTC. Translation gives CSSGVQGAITYNEQFF. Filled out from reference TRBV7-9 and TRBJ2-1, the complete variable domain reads DTGVSQNPRHKITKRGQNVTFRCDPISEHNRLYWYRQTLGQGPEFLTYFQNEAQLEKSRLLSDRFSAERPKGSFSTLEIQRTEQGDSAMYLCSSGVQGAITYNEQFFGPGTRLTVL.

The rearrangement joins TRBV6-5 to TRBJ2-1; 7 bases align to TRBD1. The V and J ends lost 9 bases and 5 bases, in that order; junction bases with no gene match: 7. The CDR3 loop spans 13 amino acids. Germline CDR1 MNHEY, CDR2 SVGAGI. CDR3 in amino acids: CASSQGIHNEQFF. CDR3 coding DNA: TGTGCCAGTTCACAGGGGATCCACAATGAGCAGTTCTTC.

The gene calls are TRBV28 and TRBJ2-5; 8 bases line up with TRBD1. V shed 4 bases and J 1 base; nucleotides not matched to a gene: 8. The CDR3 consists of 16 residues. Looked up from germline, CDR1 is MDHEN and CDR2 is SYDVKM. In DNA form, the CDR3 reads TGTGCCAGCAGTTCCCGGACAGGGTGGGTCCAAGAGACCCAGTACTTC. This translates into CASSSRTGWVQETQYF.

In nucleotides, the CDR3 is TGTGCCAGCAGCCCAGACAGGGCGCCCTACAATGAGCAGTTCTTC. The encoded protein is CASSPDRAPYNEQFF. The chain recombines TRBV7-3 with TRBJ2-1; 7 positions match TRBD1. The CDR3 has 15 amino acids. With 5 bases clipped from V and 2 bases from J, the junction kept 6 bases outside the gene matches. Germline CDR1 reads SGHTA; CDR2 reads FQGTGA. Filled out from reference TRBV7-3 and TRBJ2-1, the complete variable domain reads GAGVSQTPSNKVTEKGKYVELRCDPISGHTALYWYRQSLGQGPEFLIYFQGTGAADDSGLPNDRFFAVRPEGSVSTLKIQRTERGDSAVYLCASSPDRAPYNEQFFGPGTRLTVL.

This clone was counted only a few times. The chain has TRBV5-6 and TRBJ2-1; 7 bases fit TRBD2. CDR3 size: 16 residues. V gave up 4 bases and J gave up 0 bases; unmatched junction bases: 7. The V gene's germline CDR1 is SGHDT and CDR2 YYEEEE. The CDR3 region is CASSASGVSSYNEQFF. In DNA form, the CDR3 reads TGTGCCAGCAGCGCAAGCGGGGTTAGCTCCTACAATGAGCAGTTCTTC.

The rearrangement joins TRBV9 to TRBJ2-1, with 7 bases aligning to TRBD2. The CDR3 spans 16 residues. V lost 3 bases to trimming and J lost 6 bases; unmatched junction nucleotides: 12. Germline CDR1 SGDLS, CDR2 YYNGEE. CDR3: CASSGEAGEWSNEQFF. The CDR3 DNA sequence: TGTGCCAGCAGCGGAGAGGCGGGAGAATGGAGCAATGAGCAGTTCTTC.

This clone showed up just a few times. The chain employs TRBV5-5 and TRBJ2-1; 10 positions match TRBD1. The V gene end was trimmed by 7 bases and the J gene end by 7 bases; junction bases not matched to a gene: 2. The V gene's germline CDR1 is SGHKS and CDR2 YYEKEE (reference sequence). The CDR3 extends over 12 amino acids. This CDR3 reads CASADRGNEQFF. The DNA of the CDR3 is TGTGCCAGCGCGGACAGGGGGAATGAGCAGTTCTTC.

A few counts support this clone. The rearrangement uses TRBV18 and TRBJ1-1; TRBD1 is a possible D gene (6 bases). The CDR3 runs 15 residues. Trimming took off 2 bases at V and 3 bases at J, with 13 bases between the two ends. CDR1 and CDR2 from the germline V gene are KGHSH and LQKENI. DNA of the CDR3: TGTGCCAGCTCACCAGTTAGGACAGAATACACTGAAGCTTTCTTT. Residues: CASSPVRTEYTEAFF.

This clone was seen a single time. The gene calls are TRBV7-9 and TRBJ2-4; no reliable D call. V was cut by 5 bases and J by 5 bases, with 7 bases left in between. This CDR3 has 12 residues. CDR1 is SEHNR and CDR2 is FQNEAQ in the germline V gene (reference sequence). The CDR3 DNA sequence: TGTGCCAGCAGCATCTCCCAAAACATTCAGTACTTC. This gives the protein CASSISQNIQYF.

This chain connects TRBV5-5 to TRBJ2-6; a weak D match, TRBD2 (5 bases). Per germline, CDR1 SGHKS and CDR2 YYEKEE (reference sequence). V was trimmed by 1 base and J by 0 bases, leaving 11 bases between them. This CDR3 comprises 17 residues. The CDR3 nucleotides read TGTGCCAGCAGCTTGCACGGGGATCCCTCTGGGGCCAACGTCCTGACTTTC. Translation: CASSLHGDPSGANVLTF.

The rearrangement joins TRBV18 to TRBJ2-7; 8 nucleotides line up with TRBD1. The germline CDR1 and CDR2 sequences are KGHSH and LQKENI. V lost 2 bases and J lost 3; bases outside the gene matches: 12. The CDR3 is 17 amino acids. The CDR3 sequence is CASSPDTRTGRDYEQYF. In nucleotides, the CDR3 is TGTGCCAGCTCACCAGATACCAGGACAGGGAGAGACTACGAGCAGTACTTC.

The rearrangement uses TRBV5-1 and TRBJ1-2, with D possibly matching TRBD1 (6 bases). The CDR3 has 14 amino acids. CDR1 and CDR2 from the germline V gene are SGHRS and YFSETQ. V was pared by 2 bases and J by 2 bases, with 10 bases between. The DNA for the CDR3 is TGCGCCAGCAGCTTAAATCAGGGGAACTATGGCTACACCTTC. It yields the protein CASSLNQGNYGYTF.

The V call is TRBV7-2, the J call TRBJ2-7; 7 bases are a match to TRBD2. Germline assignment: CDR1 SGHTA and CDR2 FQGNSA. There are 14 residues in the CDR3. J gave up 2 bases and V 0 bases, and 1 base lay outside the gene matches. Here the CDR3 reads CASSLAGGAYEQYF. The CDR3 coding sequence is TGTGCCAGCAGCTTAGCGGGGGGGGCCTACGAGCAGTACTTC. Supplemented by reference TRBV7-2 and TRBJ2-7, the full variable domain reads GAGVSQSPSNKVTEKGKDVELRCDPISGHTALYWYRQSLGQGLEFLIYFQGNSAPDKSGLPSDRFSAERTGGSVSTLTIQRTQQEDSAVYLCASSLAGGAYEQYFGPGTRLTVT.